A selection of T cell receptor beta chains follows, all from one sample in a study of blood T cell repertoires in COVID-19. TCRdb's table, derived via immunoSEQ multiplex PCR, lists solely in-frame clones and lacks some. The data show tens of thousands of clones, around 80% seen once. Sequencing input: peripheral blood. The receptors originated from a woman aged 55-75 years with acute or convalescent COVID-19. Both conserved end residues are part of each CDR3. The D gene is left open where the match is weak. Expanded clones are given a class, and other clones once, few, many or no size at all.

j_gene | d_gene | abundance | v_gene | CDR3nt | CDR3aa
TRBJ2-7 | TRBD1 | NA | TRBV19 | TGTGCCAGTAGTATGTACAGGGGGCCTTACGAGCAGTACTTC | CASSMYRGPYEQYF
TRBJ1-2 | NA | NA | TRBV5-6 | TGTGCCAGCAGCTTGGACAGGGACGCTGGCTACACCTTC | CASSLDRDAGYTF
TRBJ1-4 | TRBD1 | NA | TRBV6-5 | TGTGCCAGCAGGTATACAGGGGGACAAAATGAAAAACTGTTTTTT | CASRYTGGQNEKLFF
TRBJ1-2 | NA | NA | TRBV5-1 | TGCGCCAGCAGCTTGGAGGTCAGGGCGGTCGGAAACTATGGCTACACCTTC | CASSLEVRAVGNYGYTF
TRBJ1-3 | NA | NA | TRBV7-2 | TGTGCCAGCAGCTTATTAAGGGGAAACTCTGGAAACACCATATATTTT | CASSLLRGNSGNTIYF
TRBJ2-5 | TRBD1 | NA | TRBV10-3 | TGTGCCATCAGTGGGGGACAGACCATTCAAGAGACCCAGTACTTC | CAISGGQTIQETQYF
TRBJ1-6 | NA | NA | TRBV2 | TGTGCCAGCAGTAGACAGAATTCACCCCTCCACTTT | CASSRQNSPLHF
TRBJ2-5 | TRBD2 | NA | TRBV5-4 | TGTGCCAGCAGCTTTGGCGCGGGGGGTTTCCAAGAGACCCAGTACTTC | CASSFGAGGFQETQYF
TRBJ2-1 | NA | NA | TRBV6-6 | TGTGCCAGCAGTTACTCCACTAGCTCCTACAATGAGCAGTTCTTC | CASSYSTSSYNEQFF
TRBJ2-3 | NA | NA | TRBV6-2/TRBV6-3 | TGTGCCAGCAGTTACAGGGGTCCAGATACGCAGTATTTT | CASSYRGPDTQYF
TRBJ1-1 | NA | NA | TRBV3-1/TRBV3-2 | TGTGCCAGCAGCCACTACACTGAAGCTTTCTTT | CASSHYTEAFF
TRBJ2-1 | NA | NA | TRBV5-1 | TGCGCCAGCAGCTTGGAAGCGAGGGCCTACAATGAGCAGTTCTTC | CASSLEARAYNEQFF
TRBJ1-5 | NA | once | TRBV2 | TGTGCCAGCAGTGTAGGGGTGAGCAATCAGCCCCAGCATTTT | CASSVGVSNQPQHF
TRBJ1-1 | TRBD1 | NA | TRBV24-1 | TGTGCCACCAGTGATTCGACAGGGATGAACACTGAAGCTTTCTTT | CATSDSTGMNTEAFF
TRBJ2-2 | TRBD2 | NA | TRBV6-1 | TGTGCCAGCAGTGTACTAGCGGGAGGGCTCGGCGGGGAGCTGTTTTTT | CASSVLAGGLGGELFF
TRBJ2-2 | NA | NA | TRBV24-1 | TGTGCCACCAGTGATTTCGAACAGGAGCACACCGGGGAGCTGTTTTTT | CATSDFEQEHTGELFF
TRBJ2-2 | TRBD2 | NA | TRBV6-6 | TGTGCCAGCTGGGCTAGCGGCGCGAACACCGGGGAGCTGTTTTTT | CASWASGANTGELFF
TRBJ1-2 | TRBD1 | NA | TRBV7-2 | TGTGCCAGCAGCATTAAACCAGGGGGGAACTATGGCTACACCTTC | CASSIKPGGNYGYTF
TRBJ2-2 | TRBD1 | NA | TRBV19 | TGTGCCACCCGGGGGACAGGGCCCCCCGGGGAGCTGTTTTTT | CATRGTGPPGELFF
TRBJ1-6 | TRBD1 | NA | TRBV29-1 | TGCAGCGTGAAACAGGGGGGTGATTCACCCCTCCACTTT | CSVKQGGDSPLHF
TRBJ1-2 | TRBD1 | NA | TRBV19 | TGTGCCATCCCACCTAGGAAAACAGGGGGCGGCTATGGCTACACCTTC | CAIPPRKTGGGYGYTF
TRBJ1-1 | NA | NA | TRBV25-1 | TGTGCCAGCAGAGGGGCAGGTCCCCGCACTGAAGCTTTCTTT | CASRGAGPRTEAFF
TRBJ1-1 | NA | NA | TRBV13 | TGTGCCAGCAGCACCTCCAGGGAGGACACTGAAGCTTTCTTT | CASSTSREDTEAFF
TRBJ1-1 | NA | few | TRBV6-5 | TGTGCCAGCAGCTCGCACACTAGCAACACTGAAGCTTTCTTT | CASSSHTSNTEAFF
TRBJ2-3 | TRBD2 | NA | TRBV24-1 | TGTGCCACCAGTGACACTAGCGGGGGGAGTAATACGCAGTATTTT | CATSDTSGGSNTQYF
TRBJ1-5 | NA | NA | TRBV7-2 | TGTGCCAGCAGCTTGGGGGGACAGCCCCAGCATTTT | CASSLGGQPQHF
TRBJ1-6 | NA | NA | TRBV14 | TGTGCCAGCAGCGCGAGGACAGCTGATAATTCACCCCTCCACTTT | CASSARTADNSPLHF
TRBJ2-1 | TRBD1 | NA | TRBV19 | TGTGCCAGCGATCAGGGACAGGGGACGAATGAGCAGTTCTTC | CASDQGQGTNEQFF
TRBJ1-2 | NA | NA | TRBV7-2 | TGTGCCAGCAGCCGCGATCCGGGGGTTTATGGCTACACCTTC | CASSRDPGVYGYTF
TRBJ2-7 | TRBD1 | NA | TRBV5-6 | TGTGCCAGCAGCTCAGCCGGACAGGGCCACGAGCAGTACTTC | CASSSAGQGHEQYF
TRBJ2-3 | TRBD1 | NA | TRBV7-2 | TGTGCCAGCAGCGCTCGGACAGGGACCCTCCAAGATACGCAGTATTTT | CASSARTGTLQDTQYF
TRBJ2-7 | TRBD1 | NA | TRBV6-5 | TGTGCCAGCAGACTGACAGGGGGCTCCTACGAGCAGTACTTC | CASRLTGGSYEQYF
TRBJ1-3 | TRBD1 | NA | TRBV19 | TGTGCCAGTATCGCTTACCCGGGACAGATGAGAAACACCATATATTTT | CASIAYPGQMRNTIYF
TRBJ2-5 | TRBD1 | NA | TRBV14 | TGTGCCAGCAGCGTCTTCGGACAGGGCGGGGAGACCCAGTACTTC | CASSVFGQGGETQYF
TRBJ1-4 | NA | once | TRBV25-1 | TGTGCCAGCAACCGGGACTTGGGTGAAAAACTGTTTTTT | CASNRDLGEKLFF
TRBJ1-5 | TRBD1 | NA | TRBV24-1 | TGTGCCACCAGTGATGGAGGACAGGACGATCAGCCCCAGCATTTT | CATSDGGQDDQPQHF
TRBJ2-3 | NA | NA | TRBV7-3 | TGTGCCAGCAGCTGGGGCAGCACAGATACGCAGTATTTT | CASSWGSTDTQYF
TRBJ1-6 | NA | NA | TRBV19 | TGTGCCAGTAGTAGCCAGGGCTATAATTCACCCCTCCACTTT | CASSSQGYNSPLHF
TRBJ1-5 | NA | NA | TRBV19 | TGTGCCAGTAGTCAAACGGGAGGCGATCAGCCCCAGCATTTT | CASSQTGGDQPQHF
TRBJ2-3 | TRBD2 | NA | TRBV4-3 | TGCGCCAGCAGCCAGGTTAGCGGGGGGGCAGATACGCAGTATTTT | CASSQVSGGADTQYF
TRBJ1-4 | NA | once | TRBV7-8 | TGTGCCAGCAGCCCGACGGCTGGTTTGGGGGCAGGGGCAATAACTAATGAAAAACTGTTTTTT | CASSPTAGLGAGAITNEKLFF
TRBJ1-1 | NA | once | TRBV5-1 | TGCGCCAGCAGCTTGACAGGGATGCCGAACACTGAAGCTTTCTTT | CASSLTGMPNTEAFF